One and the same sample provided the 21 T cell receptor beta chains below, sequenced in a study of CD8+CD57+ T cells in acquired aplastic anemia (dated by TCRdb to 2017 to 2018). Instrument used: Illumina HiSeq 2000. TCR beta VDJ combination and CDR3 sequence profiling used genomic DNA as the template. TCRdb applied fastp at Q25 and MiXCR to the public reads, then kept only in-frame beta chains. Under each unique CDR3 protein, matching rows form one entry showing the most common genes and DNA. The table for this sample lists 200,000 or so distinct CDR3 sequences; roughly 64% of them were counted only once. The top ten clones comprise around 42% of the sample. Sequenced material: sorted CD4+, CD8+, or CD8+CD57+ T cells (not recorded which) from PBMCs. These receptors were collected from a human donor with severe aplastic anemia or a healthy control (not recorded which).

The chain joins TRBV7-2 to TRBJ2-1; TRBD2 aligns across 13 bases. Trimming cost V 9 bases and J 14 bases; bases outside gene matches: 10. The CDR3 extends over 13 amino acids. The germline gives CDR1 SGHTA, CDR2 FQGNSA. CDR3 bases: TGTGCCAGTAGAAAGACTAGCGGGGGGAGAAAGTTCTTC. This encodes CASRKTSGGRKFF.

The gene calls are TRBV7-9 and TRBJ1-3; D gene ambiguous. This CDR3 contains 15 residues. The V gene's germline CDR1 is SEHNR and CDR2 FQNEAQ (reference sequence). V dropped 1 base and J dropped 0 bases, with 7 bases sitting between them. Here the CDR3 reads CASSLVGYSGNTIYF. The CDR3 DNA sequence: TGTGCCAGCAGCTTAGTCGGGTACTCTGGAAACACCATATATTTT.

J is TRBJ2-1 and V is TRBV29-1; possible D gene TRBD1, 6 bases. This CDR3 comprises 12 residues. The germline V gene encodes CDR1 SQVTM and CDR2 ANQGSEA. Trimming removed 4 bases from V and 12 bases from J, with 16 bases in between. Here the CDR3 reads CSVVGDTVLQFF. DNA for the CDR3: TGCAGCGTTGTCGGGGACACGGTTTTGCAGTTCTTC.

This clonotype was counted between two and nine times. The chain couples TRBV12-3 or TRBV12-4 to TRBJ2-7, with 13 positions matching TRBD2. The CDR3 has 15 residues. V gave up 5 bases and J gave up 6 bases; unmatched junction bases: 7. CDR3 coding DNA: TGTGCCAGCAGTGCCCCGACTAGCGGGAGGCTCGAGCAGTACTTC. Translated, it gives CASSAPTSGRLEQYF.

At least ten counts were recorded for this clonotype. This rearrangement joins TRBV20-1 to TRBJ2-7, with D maybe TRBD1 (7 bases). Trimming stripped 0 bases from V and 1 base from J, with 13 bases between. CDR3 length: 15 amino acids. Germline V gene data show CDR1 as DFQATT and CDR2 as SNEGSKA (reference sequence). The CDR3 region has the DNA TGCAGTGCTAGAGATCCAGGGGGGTCTTCCTACGAGCAGTACTTC. Translation gives CSARDPGGSSYEQYF.

The chain uses TRBV20-1 and TRBJ1-5, with D hard to call. Looked up from germline, CDR1 is DFQATT and CDR2 is SNEGSKA (reference sequence). V lost 1 base to trimming and J lost 0 bases, with 19 bases between them. CDR3 length equals 18 residues. This chain's CDR3 is CSARVMGKGPYSNQPQHF. In DNA form, the CDR3 reads TGCAGTGCTAGAGTTATGGGGAAGGGTCCTTATAGCAATCAGCCCCAGCATTTT.

Many counts were recorded for this clonotype. V and J are TRBV7-9 and TRBJ1-2, with D unresolved. Trimming removed 0 bases at V and 2 bases at J, with 1 base between. There are 12 residues in the CDR3. CDR1 and CDR2 (germline): SEHNR, FQNEAQ (reference sequence). The CDR3 reads CASSLANYGYTF. In DNA, the CDR3 is TGTGCCAGCAGCTTAGCGAACTATGGCTACACCTTC.

This clonotype was seen only once. The CDR3 nucleotides read TGCGCCAGCAGCTTGGTAGTTAGAGGGAGGGCTCGTAACGAGCAGTACTTC. It codes for CASSLVVRGRARNEQYF. The rearrangement uses TRBV5-1 and TRBJ2-7, with 7 positions matching TRBD2. The CDR3 covers 17 residues. V lost 0 bases to trimming and J lost 5 bases; unmatched junction nucleotides: 14. Germline CDR1 SGHRS, CDR2 YFSETQ.

The chain has TRBV2 and TRBJ2-2, with D maybe TRBD1 (5 bases). Trimming took off 8 bases at V and 0 bases at J, with 13 bases between the two ends. This CDR3 spans 15 amino acids. Germline V gives CDR1 SNHLY, CDR2 FYNNEI. The CDR3 loop is CASPSTASNTGELFF. In nucleotides, the CDR3 is TGTGCCAGCCCATCGACAGCGTCGAACACCGGGGAGCTGTTTTTT.

This clonotype was seen a handful of times. The chain recombines TRBV10-3 with TRBJ2-7; 7 bases are a match to TRBD1. Germline V gives CDR1 ENHRY, CDR2 SYGVKD. The J segment lost 2 bases and the V segment lost 6 bases, leaving 7 bases of the junction unmatched. The CDR3 covers 14 residues. The CDR3 protein is CAISRDRSTYEQYF. The CDR3 DNA is TGTGCCATCAGCCGGGACAGATCTACCTACGAGCAGTACTTC.

The table lists this clonotype with a count of one. The chain has TRBV10-1 and TRBJ1-1; no clear D. Germline values: CDR1 WNHNN, CDR2 SYGVQD (reference sequence). The CDR3 spans 15 residues. V was cut by 1 base and J by 1 base, with 10 bases left in between. CDR3 sequence reads: CASSEFVTANTEAFF. DNA for the CDR3: TGCGCCAGCAGTGAGTTCGTGACGGCGAACACTGAAGCTTTCTTT.

The CDR3 nucleotides are TGTGCCAGCAGCTTAGGGACAGGGACAAATTCACCCCTCCACTTT. The encoded protein is CASSLGTGTNSPLHF. The chain has TRBV7-2 and TRBJ1-6, with 8 bases that match TRBD1. V shed 1 base and J 7 bases; nucleotides not matched to a gene: 3. This CDR3 is built from 15 residues. Germline CDR1 SGHTA, CDR2 FQGNSA.

This clonotype was counted many times. The gene calls are TRBV19 and TRBJ1-4, with TRBD1 matching over 7 bases. Germline V gene lookup returns CDR1 LNHDA and CDR2 SQIVND (reference sequence). V dropped 5 bases and J dropped 6; count of bases not matched to a gene: 3. The CDR3 covers 13 residues. CDR3 nucleotides: TGTGCCAGTAGTCCAGGGGGTTATGAAAAACTGTTTTTT. Protein product: CASSPGGYEKLFF.

This clonotype was seen many times. This rearrangement joins TRBV7-9 to TRBJ2-3; possibly TRBD1 for D (7 bases). Germline V gene lookup returns CDR1 SEHNR and CDR2 FQNEAQ (reference sequence). With 4 bases removed from V and 4 bases from J, the gap between germline ends came to 15 bases. CDR3 length equals 15 residues. CDR3 protein: CASSSQTGEADTQYF. The CDR3 bases are TGTGCCAGCAGCTCCCAAACAGGGGAGGCAGATACGCAGTATTTT.

This clonotype was seen a single time. The chain links TRBV10-3 to TRBJ2-7; D gene unclear. Germline CDR1 is ENHRY and CDR2 is SYGVKD. The CDR3 consists of 13 residues. Trimming took off 3 bases at V and 5 bases at J, with 11 bases between the two ends. In nucleotides, the CDR3 is TGTGCCATCAGTGACCAGCGAAGCGACGAGCAGTACTTC. Residues: CAISDQRSDEQYF.

As concerns this clonotype: A read error may account for a junction end that differs from germline. The J gene is TRBJ2-5, the V gene TRBV7-7; 10 nucleotides agree with TRBD1. This CDR3 is built from 17 residues. The germline gives CDR1 SSHAT, CDR2 FNYEAQ (reference sequence). The CDR3, as DNA: TGTGCTAGCAGCTTAGATCCCCCGACAGGGGGCTTGGAGACCCAGTACTTC. Amino acid sequence: CASSLDPPTGGLETQYF. Combining the CDR3 with reference TRBV7-7 and TRBJ2-5 gives the whole variable domain GAGVSQSPRYKVTKRGQDVTLRCDPISSHATLYWYQQALGQGPEFLTYFNYEAQPDKSGLPSDRFSAERPEGSISTLTIQRTEQRDSAMYRCASSLDPPTGGLETQYFGPGTRLLVL.

The chain is built from TRBV24-1 and TRBJ2-7, with unresolved D. Between the trimmed V and J ends, which lost 0 bases and 3 bases, there was a span of 5 bases. This CDR3 is 13 amino acids long. Per the germline V gene, CDR1 is KGHDR and CDR2 is SFDVKD. The CDR3 DNA reads as TGTGCCACCAGTGATTTGGGCAGCTACGAGCAGTACTTC. Translated: CATSDLGSYEQYF.

The rearrangement joins TRBV7-2 to TRBJ2-7; D possibly matches TRBD1 or TRBD2 (5 bases each). There are 14 residues in the CDR3. Germline CDR1 SGHTA, CDR2 FQGNSA. The V gene lost 5 bases and the J gene lost 3 bases, with 14 bases spanning the gap. CDR3 in amino acids: CASSPGRQVYEQYF. Written as DNA, the CDR3 is TGTGCCAGCAGCCCGGGACGGCAAGTCTACGAGCAGTACTTC.

This clonotype has a count of ten or more. The V gene is TRBV9, the J gene TRBJ2-5; D possibly matches TRBD1 or TRBD2 (6 bases each). The V gene lost 0 bases and the J gene lost 2 bases, with 14 bases spanning the gap. The CDR3 covers 16 residues. Germline V gene lookup returns CDR1 SGDLS and CDR2 YYNGEE. The CDR3 DNA sequence: TGTGCCAGCAGCGTAGGTCAAGGGGGGACACAAGAGACCCAGTACTTC. This encodes CASSVGQGGTQETQYF.

To note about this clonotype: It is unclear where the CDR3 begins or ends on the DNA, so no DNA is shown, and the CDR3 is as TCRdb lists it. The V and J genes are TRBV7-3 and TRBJ2-2; TRBD1, the table's D call, was not compared with the DNA. The CDR3 is 18 residues long, ends included. CDR1 and CDR2 (germline): SGHTA, FQGTGA. CDR3 loop: CASSLGQVHGYTFGELFF.

V is TRBV12-3 or TRBV12-4 and J is TRBJ1-1, with no clear D. Trimming left V 7 bases short and J 6 bases short, with 12 bases between. The CDR3 is 12 residues long. CDR3 nucleotide sequence: TGTGCCAGCAAAGAGGGCAGCCCTGAAGCTTTCTTT. It translates to CASKEGSPEAFF.